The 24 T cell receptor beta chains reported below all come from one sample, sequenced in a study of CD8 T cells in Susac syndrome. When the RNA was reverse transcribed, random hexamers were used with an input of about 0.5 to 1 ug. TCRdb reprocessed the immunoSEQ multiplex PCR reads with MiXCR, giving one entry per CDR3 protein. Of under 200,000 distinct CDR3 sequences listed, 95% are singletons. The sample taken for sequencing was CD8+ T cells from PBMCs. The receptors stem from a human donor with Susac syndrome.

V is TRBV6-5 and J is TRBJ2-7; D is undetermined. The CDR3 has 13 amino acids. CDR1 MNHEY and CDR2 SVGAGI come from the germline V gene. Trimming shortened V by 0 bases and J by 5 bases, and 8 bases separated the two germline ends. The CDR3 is CASSYSTYHEQYF. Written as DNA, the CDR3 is TGTGCCAGCAGTTACTCGACTTATCACGAGCAGTACTTC.

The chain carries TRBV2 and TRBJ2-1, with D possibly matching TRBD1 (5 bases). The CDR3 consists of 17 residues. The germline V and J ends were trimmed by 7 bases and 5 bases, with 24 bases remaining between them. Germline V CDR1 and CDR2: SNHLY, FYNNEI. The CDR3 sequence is CASKRSDSSWRDNEQFF. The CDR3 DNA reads TGTGCCAGCAAGCGCAGCGACAGTTCGTGGAGAGACAATGAGCAGTTCTTC.

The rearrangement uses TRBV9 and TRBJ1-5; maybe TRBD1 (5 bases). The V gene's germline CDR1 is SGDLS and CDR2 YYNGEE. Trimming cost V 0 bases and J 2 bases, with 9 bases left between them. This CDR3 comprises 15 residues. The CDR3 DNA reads TGTGCCAGCAGCGTAGGGGGGTTCGGCAATCAGCCCCAGCATTTT. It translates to CASSVGGFGNQPQHF.

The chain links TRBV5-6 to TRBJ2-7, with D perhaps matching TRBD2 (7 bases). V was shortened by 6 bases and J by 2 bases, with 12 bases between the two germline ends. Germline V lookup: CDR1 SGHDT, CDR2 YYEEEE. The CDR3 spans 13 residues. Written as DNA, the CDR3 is TGTGCCAGCACCCCGGGGGGCACCTACGAGCAGTACTTC. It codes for CASTPGGTYEQYF.

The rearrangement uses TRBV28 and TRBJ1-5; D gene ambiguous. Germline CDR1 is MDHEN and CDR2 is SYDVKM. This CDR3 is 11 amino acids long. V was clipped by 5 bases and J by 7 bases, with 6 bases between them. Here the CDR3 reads CASSDDQPQHF. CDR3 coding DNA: TGTGCCAGCAGTGATGACCAGCCCCAGCATTTT.

The CDR3 spells CASSQDQTEEMNTEAFF. CDR3 sequence (DNA): TGCGCCAGCAGCCAAGATCAAACGGAAGAAATGAACACTGAAGCTTTCTTT. This sequence joins TRBV4-1 and TRBJ1-1; D is undetermined. The CDR3 has 17 amino acids. The germline V gene encodes CDR1 MGHRA and CDR2 YSYEKL. V lost 0 bases to trimming and J lost 0 bases, with 14 bases between them.

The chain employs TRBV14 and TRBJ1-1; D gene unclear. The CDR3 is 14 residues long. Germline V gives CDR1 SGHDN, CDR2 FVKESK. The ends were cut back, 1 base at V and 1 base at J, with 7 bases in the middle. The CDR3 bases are TGTGCCAGCAGCCAAGTCGGCAAGAACACTGAAGCTTTCTTT. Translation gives CASSQVGKNTEAFF.

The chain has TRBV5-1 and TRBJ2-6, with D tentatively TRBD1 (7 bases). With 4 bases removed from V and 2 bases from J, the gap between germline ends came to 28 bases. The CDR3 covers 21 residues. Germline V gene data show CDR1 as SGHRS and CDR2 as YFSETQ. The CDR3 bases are TGCGCCAGCAGCCTCAAGAGGTTAAACAGGGGTGGCGGGGCTGGGGCCAACGTCCTGACTTTC. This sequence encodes CASSLKRLNRGGGAGANVLTF.

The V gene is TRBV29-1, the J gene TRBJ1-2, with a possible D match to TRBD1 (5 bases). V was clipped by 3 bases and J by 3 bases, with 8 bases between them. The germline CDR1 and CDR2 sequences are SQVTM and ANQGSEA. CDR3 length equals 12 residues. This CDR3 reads CSVDKGYYGYTF. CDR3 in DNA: TGCAGCGTTGATAAGGGGTACTATGGCTACACCTTC.

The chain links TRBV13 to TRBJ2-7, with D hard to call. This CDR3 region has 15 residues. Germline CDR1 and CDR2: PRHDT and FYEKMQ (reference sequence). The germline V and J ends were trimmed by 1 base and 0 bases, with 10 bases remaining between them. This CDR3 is CASSLAVPSSYEQYF. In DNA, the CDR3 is TGTGCCAGCAGCTTAGCGGTTCCTAGCTCCTACGAGCAGTACTTC.

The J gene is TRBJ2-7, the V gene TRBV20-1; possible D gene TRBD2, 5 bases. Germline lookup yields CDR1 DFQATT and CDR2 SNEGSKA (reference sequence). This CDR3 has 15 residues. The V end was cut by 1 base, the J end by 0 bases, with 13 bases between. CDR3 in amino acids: CSARGTRRPSYEQYF. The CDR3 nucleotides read TGCAGTGCTAGAGGGACTCGCCGGCCCTCCTACGAGCAGTACTTC.

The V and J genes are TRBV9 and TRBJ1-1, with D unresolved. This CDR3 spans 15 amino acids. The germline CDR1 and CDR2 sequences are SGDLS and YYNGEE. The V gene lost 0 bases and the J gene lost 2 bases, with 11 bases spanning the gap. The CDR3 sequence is CASSVAGQANTEAFF. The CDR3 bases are TGTGCCAGCAGCGTAGCTGGGCAAGCTAACACTGAAGCTTTCTTT.

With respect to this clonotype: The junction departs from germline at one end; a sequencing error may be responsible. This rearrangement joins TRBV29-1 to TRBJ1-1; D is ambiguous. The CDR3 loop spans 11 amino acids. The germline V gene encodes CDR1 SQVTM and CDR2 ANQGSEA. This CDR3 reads CSVEENAEAFF. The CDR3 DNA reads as TGCAGCGTTGAAGAGAACGCTGAAGCTTTCTTT. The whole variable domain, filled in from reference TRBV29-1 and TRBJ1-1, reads SAVISQKPSRDICQRGTSLTIQCQVDSQVTMMFWYRQQPGQSLTLIATANQGSEATYESGFVIDKFPISRPNLTFSTLTVSNMSPEDSSIYLCSVEENAEAFFGQGTRLTVV.

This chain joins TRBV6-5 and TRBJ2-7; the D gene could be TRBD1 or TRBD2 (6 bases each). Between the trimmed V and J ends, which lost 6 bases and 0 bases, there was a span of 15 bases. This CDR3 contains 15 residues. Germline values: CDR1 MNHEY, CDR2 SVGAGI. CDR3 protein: CASSLTGARSYEQYF. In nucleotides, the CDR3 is TGTGCCAGCAGCCTGACGGGGGCCCGCTCCTACGAGCAGTACTTC.

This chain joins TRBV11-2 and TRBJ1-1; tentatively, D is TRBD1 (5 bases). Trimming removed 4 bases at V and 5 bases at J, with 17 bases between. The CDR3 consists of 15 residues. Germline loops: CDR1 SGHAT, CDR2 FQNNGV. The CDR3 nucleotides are TGTGCCAGCAGCTCTAATTTGGGGGATTGGACTGAAGCTTTCTTT. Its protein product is CASSSNLGDWTEAFF. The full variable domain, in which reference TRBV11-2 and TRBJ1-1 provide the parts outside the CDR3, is EAGVAQSPRYKIIEKRQSVAFWCNPISGHATLYWYQQILGQGPKLLIQFQNNGVVDDSQLPKDRFSAERLKGVDSTLKIQPAKLEDSAVYLCASSSNLGDWTEAFFGQGTRLTVV.

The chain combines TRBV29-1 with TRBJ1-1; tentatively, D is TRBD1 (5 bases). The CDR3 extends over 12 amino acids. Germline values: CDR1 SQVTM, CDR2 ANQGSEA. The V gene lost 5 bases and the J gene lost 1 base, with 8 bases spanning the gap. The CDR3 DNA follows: TGCAGCGTTTTGAGGGGGAACACTGAAGCTTTCTTT. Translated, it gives CSVLRGNTEAFF.

This CDR3 is CASSLSRPGTGSTDTQYF. CDR3 DNA sequence: TGTGCCAGCAGTTTATCCCGTCCTGGGACAGGTAGCACAGATACGCAGTATTTT. V usage is TRBV27 and J usage is TRBJ2-3, with TRBD1 matching over 8 bases. Germline trimming cut 0 bases from V and 0 bases from J; bases unmatched to any gene: 8. The CDR3 length is 18 residues. Per the germline V gene, CDR1 is MNHEY and CDR2 is SMNVEV (reference sequence).

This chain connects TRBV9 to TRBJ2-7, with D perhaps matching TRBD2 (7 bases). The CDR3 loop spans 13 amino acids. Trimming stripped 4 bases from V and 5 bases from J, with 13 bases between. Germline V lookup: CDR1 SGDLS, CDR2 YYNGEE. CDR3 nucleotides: TGTGCCAGCAGCCCCTCGGGGGGCCACGAGCAGTACTTC. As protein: CASSPSGGHEQYF.

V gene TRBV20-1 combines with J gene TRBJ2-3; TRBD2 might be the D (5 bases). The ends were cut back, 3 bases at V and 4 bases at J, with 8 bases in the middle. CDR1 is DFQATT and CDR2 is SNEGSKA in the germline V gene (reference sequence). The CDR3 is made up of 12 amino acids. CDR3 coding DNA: TGCAGTGCTAGGCGAGGGCCAGATACGCAGTATTTT. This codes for CSARRGPDTQYF.

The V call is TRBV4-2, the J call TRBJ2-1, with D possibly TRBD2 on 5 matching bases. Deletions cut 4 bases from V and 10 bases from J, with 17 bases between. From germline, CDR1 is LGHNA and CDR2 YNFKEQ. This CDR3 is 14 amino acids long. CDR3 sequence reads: CASSPSTSIAEQFF. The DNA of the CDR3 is TGTGCCAGCAGCCCGTCAACAAGCATAGCGGAGCAGTTCTTC.

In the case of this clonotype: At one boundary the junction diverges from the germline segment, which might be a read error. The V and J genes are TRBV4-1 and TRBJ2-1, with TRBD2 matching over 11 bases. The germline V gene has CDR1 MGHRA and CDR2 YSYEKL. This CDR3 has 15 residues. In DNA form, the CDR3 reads TGCGCCAGCACCCAACTAGCGGGGGATAACAATGAGCAGTTCTTC. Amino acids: CASTQLAGDNNEQFF.

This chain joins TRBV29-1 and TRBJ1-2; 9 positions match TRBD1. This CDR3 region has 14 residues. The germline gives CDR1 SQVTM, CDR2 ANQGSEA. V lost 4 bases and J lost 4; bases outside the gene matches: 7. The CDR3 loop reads CSVAEQGAVYGYTF. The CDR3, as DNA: TGCAGCGTTGCGGAACAGGGGGCCGTCTATGGCTACACCTTC.

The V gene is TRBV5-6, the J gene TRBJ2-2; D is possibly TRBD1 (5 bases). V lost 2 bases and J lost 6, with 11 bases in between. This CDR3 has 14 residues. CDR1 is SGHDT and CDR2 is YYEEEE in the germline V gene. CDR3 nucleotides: TGTGCCAGCAGCTTTGGGCAGGGATCCGGGGAGCTGTTTTTT. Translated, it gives CASSFGQGSGELFF.

In DNA, the CDR3 is TGTGCCAGCAGACACGGCGGAGACGCCTATAATTCACCCCTCCACTTT. Translated, it gives CASRHGGDAYNSPLHF. The chain joins TRBV27 to TRBJ1-6; D is undetermined. This CDR3 comprises 16 residues. Deletions cut 6 bases from V and 2 bases from J, with 14 bases between. Germline CDR1 reads MNHEY; CDR2 reads SMNVEV (reference sequence).